Presented here are 23 T cell receptor beta chains from one specimen sequenced in a study of T-cell memory formation after mild COVID-19. TCRdb analysed the 5' RACE reads with MiXCR anew, one entry per CDR3 protein. In the table there are a few hundred thousand distinct CDR3 sequences, approximately 24% of which are singletons. The sequencing sample was made of PBMCs or a T cell subset sorted from them (not recorded which). Every receptor here comes from an adult woman who had mild COVID-19 (a few samples of this study predate the infection). Cell type and time point are not known.

In its sample, this clonotype was seen a few times. The V gene is TRBV7-2, the J gene TRBJ2-5, with D hard to call. Germline assignment: CDR1 SGHTA and CDR2 FQGNSA. This CDR3 has 15 residues. Trimming removed 5 bases at V and 1 base at J, with 14 bases between. In nucleotides, the CDR3 is TGTGCCAGCAGCCCCGGGTACGGGTTCCAAGAGACCCAGTACTTC. Its protein is CASSPGYGFQETQYF.

The table lists this clonotype with a few counts. V and J are TRBV2 and TRBJ2-7; no clear D. V was trimmed by 5 bases and J by 5 bases, leaving 10 bases between them. This CDR3 region has 12 residues. Germline V gene sequence: CDR1 SNHLY, CDR2 FYNNEI. Written as DNA, the CDR3 is TGTGCCAGCAGTCAACTGACGGACGAGCAGTACTTC. Amino acid sequence: CASSQLTDEQYF.

The rearrangement joins TRBV5-6 to TRBJ1-5; TRBD1 might be the D (5 bases). Trimming cost V 1 base and J 2 bases, with 10 bases left between them. This CDR3 contains 15 residues. Germline V gives CDR1 SGHDT, CDR2 YYEEEE. This CDR3 reads CASSLSWGGNQPQHF. DNA of the CDR3: TGTGCCAGCAGCTTGAGCTGGGGGGGCAATCAGCCCCAGCATTTT.

The chain is built from TRBV12-3 or TRBV12-4 and TRBJ2-2; no firm D call. This CDR3 is built from 10 residues. Between the trimmed V and J ends, which lost 8 bases and 6 bases, there was a span of 4 bases. The CDR3 DNA follows: TGTGCCAGCCGCTCCGGGGAGCTGTTTTTT. Encoded protein: CASRSGELFF.

J is TRBJ2-1 and V is TRBV3-1; TRBD1 matches 11 bases. Germline values: CDR1 LGHDT, CDR2 YNNKEL (reference sequence). The trim removed 7 bases at V and 4 bases at J, leaving 3 bases unmatched. This CDR3 is 14 amino acids long. The CDR3 DNA is TGTGCCAGCACTGGACAGGGGGCGTACAATGAGCAGTTCTTC. Translation gives CASTGQGAYNEQFF.

The chain combines TRBV27 with TRBJ1-2; D gene ambiguous. The CDR3 loop spans 13 amino acids. The V end lost 0 bases, the J end lost 5 bases, and 7 bases lay between the germline ends. Germline V lookup: CDR1 MNHEY, CDR2 SMNVEV (reference sequence). CDR3: CASSLSIGYGYTF. The CDR3 region has the DNA TGTGCCAGCAGTTTATCGATCGGGTATGGCTACACCTTC.

This clonotype was seen a few times. J is TRBJ2-7 and V is TRBV29-1; 8 nucleotides agree with TRBD1. CDR1 is SQVTM and CDR2 is ANQGSEA in the germline V gene. The CDR3 is 11 amino acids. Losses at the gene ends were 7 bases for V and 3 bases for J; bases not matched to a gene: 2. Written as DNA, the CDR3 is TGCAGCGGCGGGACAGGCTACGAGCAGTACTTC. Its translation: CSGGTGYEQYF.

This clonotype was seen a handful of times. The chain joins TRBV7-2 to TRBJ1-1, with a tentative D call TRBD1 (5 bases). The germline V and J ends were trimmed by 11 bases and 4 bases, with 11 bases remaining between them. CDR1 is SGHTA and CDR2 is FQGNSA in the germline V gene. The CDR3 sequence is 11 residues long. CDR3 sequence: CALRGGTEAFF. The CDR3 DNA reads TGTGCCCTACGGGGGGGCACTGAAGCTTTCTTT.

The rearrangement links TRBV4-1 to TRBJ1-5, with D perhaps TRBD1 (6 bases). CDR1 is MGHRA, CDR2 YSYEKL, per germline. This CDR3 has 14 amino acids. Deletions cut 3 bases from V and 7 bases from J, with 13 bases between. This chain's CDR3 is CASSQGHGGQPQHF. The CDR3 region has the DNA TGCGCCAGCAGCCAGGGACACGGCGGCCAGCCCCAGCATTTT.

This rearrangement joins TRBV7-9 to TRBJ1-2; D remains ambiguous. This CDR3 contains 15 residues. Trimming took off 1 base at V and 1 base at J, with 10 bases between the two ends. CDR1 SEHNR and CDR2 FQNEAQ come from the germline V gene (reference sequence). Here the CDR3 DNA reads TGTGCCAGCAGCTTAGTGGCTGACTATAACTATGGCTACACCTTC. This sequence encodes CASSLVADYNYGYTF.

This clonotype turned up a few times. The rearrangement joins TRBV4-1 to TRBJ1-3; D gene unclear. The germline V and J ends were trimmed by 0 bases and 1 base, with 10 bases remaining between them. The CDR3 spans 16 residues. CDR1 is MGHRA, CDR2 YSYEKL, per germline. Here the CDR3 reads CASSQDRRESGNTIYF. CDR3 DNA: TGCGCCAGCAGCCAAGATCGCCGGGAATCTGGAAACACCATATATTTT.

The V and J genes are TRBV12-3 or TRBV12-4 and TRBJ2-7; D gene ambiguous. The V gene lost 5 bases and the J gene lost 0 bases, with 11 bases spanning the gap. The CDR3 totals 14 residues. The DNA for the CDR3 is TGTGCCAGCAGTCTTGACCAAAACTCCTACGAGCAGTACTTC. Translated, it gives CASSLDQNSYEQYF.

The rearrangement uses TRBV13 and TRBJ1-1, with a weak D call TRBD1 (5 bases). This CDR3 spans 14 amino acids. CDR1 PRHDT and CDR2 FYEKMQ come from the germline V gene (reference sequence). V shed 5 bases and J shed 0 bases, with 10 bases lying between them. Here the CDR3 reads CASSPRQLNTEAFF. As DNA, the CDR3 is TGTGCCAGCAGCCCAAGACAGCTGAACACTGAAGCTTTCTTT.

The chain links TRBV19 to TRBJ2-4; D may be TRBD1 (5 bases). The CDR3 totals 20 residues. Per germline, CDR1 LNHDA and CDR2 SQIVND (reference sequence). Trimming pared 3 bases from V and 0 bases from J, leaving 24 bases between. DNA for the CDR3: TGTGCCAGTAGTATGGTGTTGGGGCAGCCAAAGACGGTAGCCAAAAACATTCAGTACTTC. It encodes CASSMVLGQPKTVAKNIQYF.

The chain uses TRBV29-1 and TRBJ2-1; 7 positions match TRBD2. The J segment lost 3 bases and the V segment lost 7 bases, leaving 6 bases of the junction unmatched. Germline assignment: CDR1 SQVTM and CDR2 ANQGSEA. The CDR3 spans 13 residues. The CDR3 nucleotides are TGCAGCGGAAGACTAGCCTACTACAATGAGCAGTTCTTC. This codes for CSGRLAYYNEQFF.

This clonotype was observed a few times. The chain carries TRBV12-3 or TRBV12-4 and TRBJ1-5, with D possibly matching TRBD1 (6 bases). Trimming cost V 3 bases and J 7 bases, with 13 bases left between them. The CDR3 extends over 14 amino acids. The CDR3 DNA sequence: TGTGCCAGCAGTTTCGGGGGGCTAAAGCAGCCCCAGCATTTT. Protein product: CASSFGGLKQPQHF.

The chain joins TRBV15 to TRBJ2-7, with D maybe TRBD1 (6 bases). This CDR3 contains 13 residues. The V end lost 2 bases, the J end lost 4 bases, and 9 bases lay between the germline ends. Germline loops: CDR1 LNHNV, CDR2 YYDKDF (reference sequence). The CDR3 sequence: CATSRKDRYEQYF. The CDR3 DNA is TGTGCCACCAGCAGAAAGGACAGATACGAGCAGTACTTC.

The J gene is TRBJ1-4, the V gene TRBV25-1; D remains unclear. CDR1 and CDR2 from the germline V gene are MGHDK and SYGVNS. V was shortened by 3 bases and J by 0 bases, with 17 bases between the two germline ends. The CDR3 has 18 residues. For the CDR3, the DNA is TGTGCCAGCAGTGATCCTGACGGAATGCTTGCAACTAATGAAAAACTGTTTTTT. As protein: CASSDPDGMLATNEKLFF.

This clonotype has a handful of counts. The chain is built from TRBV7-9 and TRBJ1-1; TRBD1 matches 7 bases. V dropped 1 base and J dropped 11; count of bases not matched to a gene: 13. The germline gives CDR1 SEHNR, CDR2 FQNEAQ (reference sequence). This CDR3 contains 15 residues. The CDR3 here is CASSLDDRESFRAFF. Here the CDR3 DNA reads TGTGCCAGCAGCTTAGATGACAGGGAAAGTTTTCGTGCTTTCTTT. The whole variable domain, filled in from reference TRBV7-9 and TRBJ1-1, reads DTGVSQNPRHKITKRGQNVTFRCDPISEHNRLYWYRQTLGQGPEFLTYFQNEAQLEKSRLLSDRFSAERPKGSFSTLEIQRTEQGDSAMYLCASSLDDRESFRAFFGQGTRLTVV.

The V gene is TRBV20-1, the J gene TRBJ2-2; 8 bases are a match to TRBD2. J lost 3 bases, V lost 1 base, and 4 bases had no gene match. Germline CDR1 reads DFQATT; CDR2 reads SNEGSKA (reference sequence). The CDR3 covers 15 residues. CDR3 in amino acids: CSARAGGRDTGELFF. The CDR3 DNA follows: TGCAGTGCTAGAGCGGGGGGGAGGGACACCGGGGAGCTGTTTTTT.

This clonotype was found many times. The V and J genes are TRBV30 and TRBJ2-7; D not certain. Germline values: CDR1 GTSNPN, CDR2 SVGIG (reference sequence). Trimming stripped 3 bases from V and 0 bases from J, with 9 bases between. This CDR3 is 13 amino acids long. Here the CDR3 DNA reads TGTGCCTGGAGGCGGTTAGACTCCTACGAGCAGTACTTC. It translates to CAWRRLDSYEQYF.

This clonotype was observed a few times. The J gene is TRBJ2-1, the V gene TRBV20-1; 10 nucleotides agree with TRBD2. The V gene's germline CDR1 is DFQATT and CDR2 SNEGSKA (reference sequence). The CDR3 has 13 amino acids. CDR3 loop: CSTAGTSVNEQFF. DNA of the CDR3: TGCAGCACCGCGGGGACTAGCGTCAATGAGCAGTTCTTC.

The gene calls are TRBV7-2 and TRBJ2-1; D possibly corresponds to TRBD1 (5 bases). Germline V gene data show CDR1 as SGHTA and CDR2 as FQGNSA. Trimming stripped 1 base from V and 6 bases from J, with 13 bases between. The CDR3 is made up of 15 amino acids. CDR3 amino acids: CASSLVGWGGNEQFF. CDR3 bases: TGTGCCAGCAGCTTAGTAGGGTGGGGCGGCAATGAGCAGTTCTTC.